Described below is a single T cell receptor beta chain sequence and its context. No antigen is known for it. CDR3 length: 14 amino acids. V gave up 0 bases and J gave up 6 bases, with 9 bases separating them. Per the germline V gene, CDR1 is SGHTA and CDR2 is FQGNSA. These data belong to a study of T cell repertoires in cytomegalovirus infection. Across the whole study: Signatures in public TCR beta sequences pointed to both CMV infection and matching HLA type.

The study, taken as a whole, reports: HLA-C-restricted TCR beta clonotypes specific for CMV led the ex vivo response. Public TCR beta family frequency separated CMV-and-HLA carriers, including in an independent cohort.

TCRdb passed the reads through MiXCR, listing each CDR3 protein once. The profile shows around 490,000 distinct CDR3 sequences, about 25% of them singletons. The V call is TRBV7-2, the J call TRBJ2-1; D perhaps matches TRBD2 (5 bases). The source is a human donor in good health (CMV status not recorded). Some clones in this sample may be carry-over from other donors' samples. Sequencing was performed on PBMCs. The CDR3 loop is CASSLAASINEQFF. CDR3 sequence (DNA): TGTGCCAGCAGCTTAGCGGCTAGCATCAATGAGCAGTTCTTC.